What follows are 2 T cell receptor beta chains derived from one specimen sequenced in a study of blood T cell repertoires in COVID-19. Profiling relied on immunoSEQ multiplex PCR, and the TCRdb table lists in-frame clones only, not all of them. The sample comprises approximately 98,000 clones, around 81% of which are singletons, and about 4% rests with the top ten. The sequenced sample was peripheral blood. The source of these receptors is a woman in her seventies with acute or convalescent COVID-19.

This CDR3 reads CASSLGAGGYTF. The CDR3 DNA sequence: TGTGCCAGCAGTTTAGGGGCAGGGGGTTACACCTTC. V gene TRBV28 combines with J gene TRBJ1-2; 7 bases fit TRBD1. The CDR3 covers 12 residues. Germline lookup yields CDR1 MDHEN and CDR2 SYDVKM. The V and J ends lost 2 bases and 11 bases, in that order; junction bases with no gene match: 5.

This chain uses TRBV6-4 with TRBJ2-3; the D is unclear. The CDR3 consists of 12 residues. Germline V lookup: CDR1 MRHNA, CDR2 SNTAGT. Trimming stripped 0 bases from V and 4 bases from J, with 2 bases between. The CDR3 nucleotides are TGTGCCAGCAGTGACTCCGCAGATACGCAGTATTTT. Translated: CASSDSADTQYF.